This TCR beta chain derives from a study of spatial heterogeneity in lung cancer. Background on the study: A module score for T cells, taken from matched bulk RNA-seq, correlated strongly with TCR transcript counts in tumor regions. Unique TCR and UMI combinations averaged more than ten appearances each in raw reads.

Time point meaning: sample taken at primary tumor resection. Unsorted whole RNA samples from tumor, nontumor lung or frozen PBMC were sequenced. Via MiXCR, TCRdb re-called the 5' RACE reads, giving one row per CDR3 protein. The sample has about 27,000 distinct CDR3 sequences; 7.1% are singletons. A remark on this clonotype: What it binds is not known.

Findings and caveats of the study: Mutation counts in tumors were tracked by counts of expanded intratumoral alpha and beta TCRs.

The specimen was lung tumor tissue, collected at surgery. This clonotype was sampled from a male donor with early-stage non-small cell lung cancer.

CDR3 DNA: TGTGCCATCCGGGGCTCTGGAAACACCATATATTTT. This sequence encodes CAIRGSGNTIYF. This chain links TRBV28 with TRBJ1-3, with D unresolved. The germline CDR1 and CDR2 sequences are MDHEN and SYDVKM. There are 12 residues in the CDR3. The ends were cut back, 10 bases at V and 0 bases at J, with 7 bases in the middle.